This T cell receptor beta chain was obtained from a study of early T cells in non-severe SARS-CoV-2 infection. This CDR3 region has 12 residues. V shed 7 bases and J shed 1 base, with 8 bases lying between them. CDR1 is SNHLY and CDR2 is FYNNEI in the germline V gene. One entry per CDR3 protein, called by TCRdb with MiXCR from the 5' RACE reads. This repertoire shows 26,000 or so distinct CDR3 sequences, about 4% found once; its top ten account for roughly 6.2%. This clonotype appeared many times. The chain couples TRBV2 to TRBJ2-7; perhaps TRBD2 as D (5 bases). Sequencing was carried out using whole blood. The receptor's source is an adult who was a healthcare worker with PCR-confirmed SARS-CoV-2 infection or an uninfected control (not recorded which). Here the CDR3 reads CASTRGSYEQYF. The CDR3 DNA is TGTGCCAGCACACGGGGATCCTACGAGCAGTACTTC.